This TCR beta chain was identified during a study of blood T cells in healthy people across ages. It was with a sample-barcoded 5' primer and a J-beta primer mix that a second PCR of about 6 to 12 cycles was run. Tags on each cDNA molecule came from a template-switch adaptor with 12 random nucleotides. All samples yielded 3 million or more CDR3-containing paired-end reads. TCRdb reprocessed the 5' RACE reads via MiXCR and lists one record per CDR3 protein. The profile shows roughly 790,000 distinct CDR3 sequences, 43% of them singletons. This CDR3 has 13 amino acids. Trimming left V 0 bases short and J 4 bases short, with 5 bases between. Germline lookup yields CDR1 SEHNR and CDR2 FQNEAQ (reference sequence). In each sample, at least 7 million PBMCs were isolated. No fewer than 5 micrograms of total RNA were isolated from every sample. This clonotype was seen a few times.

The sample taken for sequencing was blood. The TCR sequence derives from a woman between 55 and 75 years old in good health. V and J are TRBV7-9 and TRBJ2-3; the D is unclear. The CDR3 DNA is TGTGCCAGCAGCTTAGCGGTACCAGATACGCAGTATTTT. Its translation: CASSLAVPDTQYF.